The source of this TCR beta chain is a study of cytomegalovirus exposure and HLA in healthy donors. The overall study: T cells numbering approximately 170 million yielded some 110 million unique TCR beta sequences in an earlier analysis. Findings and limits, study-wide: Across all donors, roughly uniform sequencing depth was an assumption of the presence/absence analyses. The records held CMV serostatus as the only immune exposure information. A later analysis associated 16,000 or so TCR beta sequences with HLA alleles at a 0.05 false discovery rate.

In the case of this clone: The antigen is undetermined.

The PCR was carried out with 60 Vbeta primers and 13 Jbeta primers. The protocol was immunoSEQ multiplex PCR, while the TCRdb copy is restricted to in-frame clones and leaves out a portion. The table has about 160,000 clones, around 90% seen once. The germline CDR1 and CDR2 sequences are MNHEY and SVGAGI. After removal of 6 bases from V and 5 bases from J, the junction contained 6 bases not matched to a gene. The CDR3 sequence is 13 residues long. This TCR was recovered from a woman aged 30 to 39 in good health and CMV-seronegative. This chain links TRBV6-5 with TRBJ2-5, with 7 bases aligning to TRBD2. Sequencing was done on a sample of PBMCs. CDR3 in amino acids: CASSPGRVETQYF. In DNA, the CDR3 is TGTGCCAGCAGCCCGGGGAGGGTGGAGACCCAGTACTTC.